This T cell receptor beta chain originates from a study of T cells after yellow fever vaccination. Study-level background: Some fractions had low cell numbers, and these were prepared with SMART-Seq v4 Ultra Low Input. Findings of the study overall: Contamination by abundant bulk-population clonotypes could be present in FACS-sorted repertoires. Although most clonotypes did not, a small share appeared in both CD4 and CD8 compartments.

The study made its TCR cDNA through 5'RACE template switching. That step introduced a universal primer site along with UMIs. Each CDR3 protein is one row after TCRdb ran MiXCR on the 5' RACE reads. Of roughly 300,000 distinct CDR3 sequences in the sample, around 7% are singletons; the top ten hold 15% to 20%. Of note for this clonotype: The target antigen is unknown.

This CDR3 comprises 13 residues. V lost 4 bases, J lost 5 bases, and 9 bases lay in between. Per germline, CDR1 SGHAT and CDR2 FQNNGV. The gene calls are TRBV11-2 and TRBJ1-5; D is unresolved. The sequencing here drew on PBMCs, taken approximately 40 days after the first yellow fever vaccination. The receptor's source is a man between 18 and 35 years old who received the YFV17D yellow fever vaccine. CDR3 DNA: TGTGCCAGCAGCTCGGACCGAGATCAGCCCCAGCATTTT. It specifies CASSSDRDQPQHF.